The rows below give T cell receptor beta chains drawn from one sample of a study of shared clonotypes between healthy human individuals. The method was immunoSEQ multiplex PCR; TCRdb's version includes in-frame clones alone and lacks a portion of them. The data show 1.5 million to 2.5 million clones, about 95% seen once. The specimen sequenced was naive CD8+ T cells sorted from blood. These receptors were obtained from a man younger than 30 in good health. The CDR3 runs from the conserved cysteine through the conserved F or W. A D gene is named only where the DNA matches it firmly. Expanded clones get a size class; other rows say once, few or many, or leave the size out.

D gene: .; clone size: once; V gene: TRBV15; J gene: TRBJ1-5; CDR3 DNA: TGTGCCACCAGCAGAGATTGGCAGGGAGAGCCCCAGCATTTT; CDR3 protein: CATSRDWQGEPQHF
D gene: .; clone size: .; V gene: TRBV12-5; J gene: TRBJ1-4; CDR3 DNA: TGTGCTAGTGGGGAGGACAGCCTGAATGAAAAACTGTTTTTT; CDR3 protein: CASGEDSLNEKLFF
D gene: TRBD1; clone size: .; V gene: TRBV6-6; J gene: TRBJ1-2; CDR3 DNA: TGTGCCAGCAGTTACCCGGGACAGGGTTACTATGGCTACACCTTC; CDR3 protein: CASSYPGQGYYGYTF
D gene: .; clone size: .; V gene: TRBV25-1; J gene: TRBJ1-5; CDR3 DNA: TGTGCCAGCAGCCCAGGGGGCAATCAGCCCCAGCATTTT; CDR3 protein: CASSPGGNQPQHF
D gene: .; clone size: .; V gene: TRBV19; J gene: TRBJ1-5; CDR3 DNA: TGTGCCAGTAGTATTGGGGTAATGGACGATCAGCCCCAGCATTTT; CDR3 protein: CASSIGVMDDQPQHF
D gene: .; clone size: few; V gene: TRBV29-1; J gene: TRBJ2-7; CDR3 DNA: TGCAGCGTTGAAGGCCTAGCAAACGAGCAGTACTTC; CDR3 protein: CSVEGLANEQYF
D gene: .; clone size: .; V gene: TRBV28; J gene: TRBJ2-7; CDR3 DNA: TGTGCCAGCAGTTTCACAGGTTTAAACTCCTACGAGCAGTACTTC; CDR3 protein: CASSFTGLNSYEQYF
D gene: .; clone size: .; V gene: TRBV2; J gene: TRBJ2-7; CDR3 DNA: TGTGCCAGCAGTGAAATGGGGGTCGGCTCCTACGAGCAGTACTTC; CDR3 protein: CASSEMGVGSYEQYF
D gene: .; clone size: .; V gene: TRBV6-6; J gene: TRBJ1-1; CDR3 DNA: TGTGCCAGCAGTTATCAGGGCTTGAACACTGAAGCTTTCTTT; CDR3 protein: CASSYQGLNTEAFF
D gene: TRBD1; clone size: .; V gene: TRBV11-2; J gene: TRBJ2-7; CDR3 DNA: TGTGCCAGCAGCACTGGGACAGGGCACGAGCAGTACTTC; CDR3 protein: CASSTGTGHEQYF
D gene: TRBD2; clone size: .; V gene: TRBV5-6; J gene: TRBJ2-7; CDR3 DNA: TGTGCCAGCAGCCAGGAGACTAGCGGGAGTTATGAGCAGTACTTC; CDR3 protein: CASSQETSGSYEQYF
D gene: .; clone size: .; V gene: TRBV27; J gene: TRBJ1-6; CDR3 DNA: TGTGCCAGCAGCGGAGCGGGGGGATCGGGTTCACCCCTCCACTTT; CDR3 protein: CASSGAGGSGSPLHF
D gene: .; clone size: .; V gene: TRBV7-8; J gene: TRBJ1-5; CDR3 DNA: TGTGCCAGCAGCTTAGAAAGACAGGTCAATCAGCCCCAGCATTTT; CDR3 protein: CASSLERQVNQPQHF
D gene: TRBD1; clone size: once; V gene: TRBV7-9; J gene: TRBJ2-7; CDR3 DNA: TGTGCCAGCAGCCCCTCGCGAGGACAGGAGGAATACGAGCAGTACTTC; CDR3 protein: CASSPSRGQEEYEQYF
D gene: .; clone size: .; V gene: TRBV16; J gene: TRBJ2-7; CDR3 DNA: TGTGCCAGCAGCCAATTTGTTGGCGACAGGAACGAGCAGTACTTC; CDR3 protein: CASSQFVGDRNEQYF
D gene: .; clone size: .; V gene: TRBV7-9; J gene: TRBJ1-1; CDR3 DNA: TGTGCCAGCAGCCTAAGTGTTTCGGCTCTTGGGACCGCAGCTTTCTTT; CDR3 protein: CASSLSVSALGTAAFF
D gene: .; clone size: .; V gene: TRBV27; J gene: TRBJ1-1; CDR3 DNA: TGTGCCAGCAGTTTCCTGGGCCCGGGAACTGAAGCTTTCTTT; CDR3 protein: CASSFLGPGTEAFF
D gene: .; clone size: .; V gene: TRBV5-4; J gene: TRBJ2-3; CDR3 DNA: TGTGCCAGCAGCGTGGGGGGGCTAGATACAGATACGCAGTATTTT; CDR3 protein: CASSVGGLDTDTQYF
D gene: .; clone size: .; V gene: TRBV27; J gene: TRBJ1-1; CDR3 DNA: TGTGCCAGCAGTTTATCCAGGGGGAACACTGAAGCTTTCTTT; CDR3 protein: CASSLSRGNTEAFF
D gene: .; clone size: once; V gene: TRBV4-3; J gene: TRBJ1-5; CDR3 DNA: TGCGCCAGCAGCCAAGACGAGGAGTCGGGATGGCCCCAGCATTTT; CDR3 protein: CASSQDEESGWPQHF
D gene: .; clone size: .; V gene: TRBV7-2; J gene: TRBJ2-5; CDR3 DNA: TGTGCCAGCAGCTTATTCTTGGTAGAGACCCAGTACTTC; CDR3 protein: CASSLFLVETQYF
D gene: .; clone size: .; V gene: TRBV9; J gene: TRBJ2-7; CDR3 DNA: TGTGCCAGCAGCGTAGGCACAACGGAGGAGCAGTACTTC; CDR3 protein: CASSVGTTEEQYF
D gene: .; clone size: .; V gene: TRBV4-1; J gene: TRBJ1-5; CDR3 DNA: TGCGCCAGCAGCCAGACACGGGACAGCAATCAGCCCCAGCATTTT; CDR3 protein: CASSQTRDSNQPQHF
D gene: .; clone size: .; V gene: TRBV27; J gene: TRBJ2-7; CDR3 DNA: TGTGCCAGCAGCGACGCCGTCGGGTTCGAGCAGTACTTC; CDR3 protein: CASSDAVGFEQYF
D gene: TRBD1; clone size: .; V gene: TRBV11-1; J gene: TRBJ1-3; CDR3 DNA: TGTGCCAGCAGCTCCGGGACAGGGACTGGAAACACCATATATTTT; CDR3 protein: CASSSGTGTGNTIYF
D gene: .; clone size: .; V gene: TRBV4-1; J gene: TRBJ2-7; CDR3 DNA: TGCGCCAGCAGCCAAGATCGTTTCGACGAGCAGTACTTC; CDR3 protein: CASSQDRFDEQYF
D gene: TRBD1; clone size: .; V gene: TRBV5-1; J gene: TRBJ2-7; CDR3 DNA: TGCGCCAGCAGACCGGACAGGGACTACGAGCAGTACTTC; CDR3 protein: CASRPDRDYEQYF
D gene: .; clone size: .; V gene: TRBV2; J gene: TRBJ1-1; CDR3 DNA: TGTGCCAGCAGTGAAATGGAAGAAGCTTTCTTT; CDR3 protein: CASSEMEEAFF
D gene: TRBD2; clone size: .; V gene: TRBV4-1; J gene: TRBJ2-1; CDR3 DNA: TGCGCCAGCAGCCCCCTGTTTGTCCTGGAAACTAGCGGGGAATACAATGAGCAGTTCTTC; CDR3 protein: CASSPLFVLETSGEYNEQFF
D gene: .; clone size: few; V gene: TRBV25-1; J gene: TRBJ1-2; CDR3 DNA: TGTGCCAGCAGCCCCGGGGGCGCTAACTATGGCTACACCTTC; CDR3 protein: CASSPGGANYGYTF
D gene: .; clone size: .; V gene: TRBV7-2; J gene: TRBJ1-5; CDR3 DNA: TGTGCCAGCAGCTTAAGTTTAGGTTCGGCGGCGTATAGCAATCAGCCCCAGCATTTT; CDR3 protein: CASSLSLGSAAYSNQPQHF
D gene: .; clone size: few; V gene: TRBV2; J gene: TRBJ2-7; CDR3 DNA: TGTGCCAGCAGTGTTGCCCTGAGGGAGCAGTACTTC; CDR3 protein: CASSVALREQYF
D gene: .; clone size: .; V gene: TRBV4-2; J gene: TRBJ1-2; CDR3 DNA: TGTGCCCGCAGCCAAGAAATCGGGACAATGGATGGCTACACCTTC; CDR3 protein: CARSQEIGTMDGYTF
D gene: TRBD2; clone size: once; V gene: TRBV28; J gene: TRBJ2-7; CDR3 DNA: TGTGCCAGCAGTTTTCTTCGGACTAGCGTGTACGAGCAGTACTTC; CDR3 protein: CASSFLRTSVYEQYF
D gene: .; clone size: .; V gene: TRBV7-9; J gene: TRBJ1-1; CDR3 DNA: TGTGCCAGCAGCTATCATACTTTTGAAGCTTTCTTT; CDR3 protein: CASSYHTFEAFF